This TCR beta chain was recorded in a study of CXCR3-negative and CXCR3-positive naive CD8 T cells. The study made its TRB cDNA libraries by 5' RACE, adding UMI labels. TCRdb re-called the 5' RACE reads and gives one entry per CDR3 protein, without DNA. The listing contains 7,000 or so distinct CDR3 sequences. CDR3 length equals 16 residues. CDR1 and CDR2 from the germline V gene are SGHVS and FQNEAQ. Judged by frequency, this clonotype is medium-sized (0.01 to 0.1%). The origin of this receptor is a human donor in good health. Some clones in this sample may be carry-over from other donors' samples. The V and J genes are TRBV7-8 and TRBJ1-5; without DNA, the TCRdb call of TRBD1 cannot be checked. The specimen was naive CXCR3- CD8+ T cells from blood. Subset indicated: CD45RO-CCR7+CD27+CD95- naive CD8+ T cells lacking CXCR3 (TNR3-). Here the CDR3 reads CASSLWADNSNQPQHF. The whole variable domain, filled in from reference TRBV7-8 and TRBJ1-5, reads GAGVSQSPRYKVAKRGQDVALRCDPISGHVSLFWYQQALGQGPEFLTYFQNEAQLDKSGLPSDRFFAERPEGSVSTLKIQRTQQEDSAVYLCASSLWADNSNQPQHFGDGTRLSIL.